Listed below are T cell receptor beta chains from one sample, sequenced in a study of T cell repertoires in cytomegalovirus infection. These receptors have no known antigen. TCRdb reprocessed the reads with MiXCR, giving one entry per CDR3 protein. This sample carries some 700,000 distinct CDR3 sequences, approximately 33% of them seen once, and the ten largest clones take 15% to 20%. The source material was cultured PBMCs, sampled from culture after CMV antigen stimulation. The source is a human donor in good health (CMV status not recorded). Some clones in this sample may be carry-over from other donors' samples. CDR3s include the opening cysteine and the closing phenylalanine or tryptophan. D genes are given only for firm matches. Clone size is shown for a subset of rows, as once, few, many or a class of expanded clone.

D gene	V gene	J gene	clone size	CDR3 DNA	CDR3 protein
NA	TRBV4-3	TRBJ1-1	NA	TGCGCCAGCAGCCAAGACGTTATGGGGAACACTGAAGCTTTCTTT	CASSQDVMGNTEAFF
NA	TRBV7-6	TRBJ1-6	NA	TGTGCCAGCAGCTCTACGTGGGCAGGACCACATAATTCACCCCTCCACTTT	CASSSTWAGPHNSPLHF
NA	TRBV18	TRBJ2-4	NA	TGTGCCAGCTCACCATTGGGGGCAATTCAGTACTTC	CASSPLGAIQYF
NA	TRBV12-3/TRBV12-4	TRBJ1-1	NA	TGTGCCAGCAGTTTTATCCCACAGACGAACACTGAAGCTTTCTTT	CASSFIPQTNTEAFF
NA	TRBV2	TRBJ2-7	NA	TGTGCCAGCACCCCCCGGGGCGAGCAGTACTTC	CASTPRGEQYF
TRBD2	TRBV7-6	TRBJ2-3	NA	TGTGCCAGCAGCCAACTAGCGGGGGTGGTGGATACGCAGTATTTT	CASSQLAGVVDTQYF
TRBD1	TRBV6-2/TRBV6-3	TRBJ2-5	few	TGTGCCAGCAGCCACAGGGGCGAGGAGACCCAGTACTTC	CASSHRGEETQYF
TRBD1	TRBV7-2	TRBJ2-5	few	TGTGCCAGCAGCTTAGGACAGGGGGTATGGAGACAAGAGACCCAGTACTTC	CASSLGQGVWRQETQYF
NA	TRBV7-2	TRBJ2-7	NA	TGTGCCAGCAGCCCCGGGGGGCTTAGCTCCTACGAGCAGTACTTC	CASSPGGLSSYEQYF
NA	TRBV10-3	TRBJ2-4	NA	TGTGCCATCAGTGATCCTTCGGGGATAGCCAAAAACATTCAGTACTTC	CAISDPSGIAKNIQYF
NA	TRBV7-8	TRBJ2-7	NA	TGTGCCAGCAGCCAAACTAGTGCCGACGAGCAGTACTTC	CASSQTSADEQYF
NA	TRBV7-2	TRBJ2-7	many	TGTGCCAGCAGCTTAGTGGCAGGGGCCTACGAGCAGTACTTC	CASSLVAGAYEQYF
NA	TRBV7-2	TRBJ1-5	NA	TGTGCCAGCAGCTTAGTGGCCATCGTCCCACAGCCCCAGCATTTT	CASSLVAIVPQPQHF
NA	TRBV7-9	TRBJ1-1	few	TGTGCCAGCAGCCCGGACGGCTCATTGAACACTGAAGCTTTCTTT	CASSPDGSLNTEAFF
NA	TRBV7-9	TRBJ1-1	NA	TGTGCCAGCAGCTTAGGGGTGGGTGAAGCTTTCTTT	CASSLGVGEAFF
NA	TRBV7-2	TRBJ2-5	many	TGTGCCAGCAGCTTGAGGGAGCGAGAGACCCAGTACTTC	CASSLRERETQYF
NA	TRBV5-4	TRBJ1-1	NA	TGTGCCAGCAGCTTGGTATGGGGTAATGAAGCTTTCTTT	CASSLVWGNEAFF
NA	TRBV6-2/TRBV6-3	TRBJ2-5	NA	TGTGCCAGCAGTTACGGCTTTAGACCGACGGGCCAAGAGACCCAGTACTTC	CASSYGFRPTGQETQYF
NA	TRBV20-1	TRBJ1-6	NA	TGCAGTGCTAGAGATAGGGGACGGAGGGAGCCGGTCTATGATTCACCCCTCCACTTT	CSARDRGRREPVYDSPLHF
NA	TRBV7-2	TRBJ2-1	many	TGTGCCAGCAGCTTAGAGGCTCGGTACAATGAGCAGTTCTTC	CASSLEARYNEQFF
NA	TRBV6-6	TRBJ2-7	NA	TGTGCCAGCGAGGACAGCCTCTCCTACGAGCAGTACTTC	CASEDSLSYEQYF
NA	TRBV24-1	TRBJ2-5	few	TGTGCCACCAGTGATTCGGGACCCAAAGAGACCCAGTACTTC	CATSDSGPKETQYF
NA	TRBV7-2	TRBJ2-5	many	TGTGCCAGCAGCTTTAGTAAGGAGACCCAGTACTTC	CASSFSKETQYF
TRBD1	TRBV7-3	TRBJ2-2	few	TGTGCCAGCAGCTCGGGACAGGGGGCACTAGAGGAGCTGTTTTTT	CASSSGQGALEELFF
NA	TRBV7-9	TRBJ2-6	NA	TGTGCCAGCAGCCTCGGTCGGACTGGGGCCAACGTCCTGACTTTC	CASSLGRTGANVLTF
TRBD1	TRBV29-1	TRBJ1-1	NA	TGCAGCGCTAGGACAGGGGACGGGGACACTGAAGCTTTCTTT	CSARTGDGDTEAFF
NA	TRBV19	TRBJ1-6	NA	TGTGCCAGTAGCAGGATTAATTCACCCCTCCACTTT	CASSRINSPLHF
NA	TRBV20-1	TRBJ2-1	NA	TGCAGTGTATTGGGGGCTGTTTACAATGAGCAGTTCTTC	CSVLGAVYNEQFF
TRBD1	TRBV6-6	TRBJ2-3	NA	TGTGCCAGCACATTACAGGGGGCGCGGGCAGATACGCAGTATTTT	CASTLQGARADTQYF
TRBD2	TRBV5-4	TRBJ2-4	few	TGTGCCAGCAGTCAAGTAGCGGGGATAGCCAAAAACATTCAGTACTTC	CASSQVAGIAKNIQYF
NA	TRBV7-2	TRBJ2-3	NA	TGTGCCAGCAGCTGGATAGGGATGGGAGATACGCAGTATTTT	CASSWIGMGDTQYF
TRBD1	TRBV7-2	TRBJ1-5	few	TGTGCCAGCAGTCCCTGGACAGGGGAGCCCCAGCATTTT	CASSPWTGEPQHF